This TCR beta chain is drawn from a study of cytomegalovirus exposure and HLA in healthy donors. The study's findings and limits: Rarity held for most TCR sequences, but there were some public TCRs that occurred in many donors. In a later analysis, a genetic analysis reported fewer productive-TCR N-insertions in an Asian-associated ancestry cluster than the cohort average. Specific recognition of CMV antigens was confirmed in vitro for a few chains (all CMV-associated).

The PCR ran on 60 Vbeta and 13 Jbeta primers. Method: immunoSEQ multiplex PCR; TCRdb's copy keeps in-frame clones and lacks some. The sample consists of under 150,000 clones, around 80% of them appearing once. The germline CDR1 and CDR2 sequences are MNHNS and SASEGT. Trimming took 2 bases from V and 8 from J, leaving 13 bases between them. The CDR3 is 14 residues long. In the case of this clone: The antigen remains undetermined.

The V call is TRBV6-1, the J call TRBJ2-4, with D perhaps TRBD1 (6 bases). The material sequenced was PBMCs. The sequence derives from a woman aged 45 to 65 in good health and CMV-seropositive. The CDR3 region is CASSEPGHRDIQYF. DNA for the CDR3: TGTGCCAGCAGTGAACCGGGCCACAGGGACATTCAGTACTTC.